The next 26 T cell receptor beta chains were all read from a single sample in a study of early T cells in non-severe SARS-CoV-2 infection. TCRdb ran MiXCR on the 5' RACE reads and lists one entry per CDR3 protein. The data show approximately 32,000 distinct CDR3 sequences, around 6.6% seen once. The source material was whole blood. Receptors originate from an adult who was a healthcare worker with PCR-confirmed SARS-CoV-2 infection or an uninfected control (not recorded which).

This clonotype was seen at least ten times. The J gene is TRBJ2-1, the V gene TRBV11-2; no firm D call. Between the trimmed V and J ends, which lost 2 bases and 3 bases, there was a span of 5 bases. The CDR3 consists of 13 residues. CDR1 is SGHAT, CDR2 FQNNGV, per germline. The DNA of the CDR3 is TGTGCCAGCAGCTTACAGAACTACAATGAGCAGTTCTTC. Protein: CASSLQNYNEQFF.

This clonotype was counted ten times or more. The CDR3 sequence is CSVSRETKNIQYF. DNA of the CDR3: TGCAGTGTAAGCCGGGAGACCAAAAACATTCAGTACTTC. V and J are TRBV20-1 and TRBJ2-4; D may be TRBD2 (6 bases). The CDR3 has 13 amino acids. Germline values: CDR1 DFQATT, CDR2 SNEGSKA (reference sequence). Trimming removed 7 bases from V and 2 bases from J, with 12 bases in between.

In this sample, this clonotype turned up many times. The chain employs TRBV20-1 and TRBJ1-4, with D hard to call. V was shortened by 6 bases and J by 4 bases, with 12 bases between the two germline ends. Germline CDR1 reads DFQATT; CDR2 reads SNEGSKA (reference sequence). The CDR3 length is 13 residues. In nucleotides, the CDR3 is TGCAGTGCCGTGCCATTAAGTAATGAAAAACTGTTTTTT. The encoded protein is CSAVPLSNEKLFF.

This clonotype was detected ten times or more. The chain combines TRBV7-9 with TRBJ2-3, with 9 nucleotides matching TRBD1. The ends lost 2 bases at V and 10 bases at J; junction bases unmatched: 10. The CDR3 covers 15 residues. CDR1 is SEHNR, CDR2 FQNEAQ, per germline (reference sequence). CDR3 residues: CASSLSGTGSHPQYF. The CDR3 region has the DNA TGTGCCAGCAGCTTATCCGGGACAGGGAGCCATCCGCAGTATTTT.

This clonotype has a count of ten or more. This sequence joins TRBV3-1 and TRBJ2-7, with 8 positions matching TRBD1. Trimming took 1 base from V and 4 from J; bases not matched to a gene: 3. The CDR3 runs to 14 residues. Per the germline V gene, CDR1 is LGHDT and CDR2 is YNNKEL (reference sequence). For the CDR3, the DNA is TGTGCCAGCAGCCAAGGCACAGGGGGGTACGAGCAGTACTTC. Its protein is CASSQGTGGYEQYF.

This clonotype was seen a few times. The chain couples TRBV5-1 to TRBJ2-1; no clear D. The length of the CDR3 is 14 residues. Germline V lookup: CDR1 SGHRS, CDR2 YFSETQ. V lost 0 bases and J lost 9, with 13 bases in between. In DNA, the CDR3 is TGCGCCAGCAGCTTGGAAGGCCCCGGCGGTGAGCAGTTCTTC. The encoded protein is CASSLEGPGGEQFF.

This clonotype was picked up many times. V and J are TRBV5-1 and TRBJ1-1; D is perhaps TRBD1 (6 bases). Trimming stripped 4 bases from V and 1 base from J, with 11 bases between. Germline V gives CDR1 SGHRS, CDR2 YFSETQ. The CDR3 has 14 amino acids. The CDR3 region has the DNA TGCGCCAGCAGCCCATGGACAGAGAACACTGAAGCTTTCTTT. This encodes CASSPWTENTEAFF.

This clonotype was seen ten or more times. The rearrangement uses TRBV30 and TRBJ1-2, with D possibly matching TRBD1 (6 bases). The CDR3 is 12 residues long. Germline assignment: CDR1 GTSNPN and CDR2 SVGIG (reference sequence). The V gene lost 5 bases and the J gene lost 6 bases, with 13 bases spanning the gap. CDR3 in amino acids: CAWAGGTDGYTF. For the CDR3, the DNA is TGTGCCTGGGCCGGGGGCACGGATGGCTACACCTTC.

This clonotype was counted ten times or more. This chain connects TRBV7-8 to TRBJ1-2, with D unresolved. V lost 0 bases, J lost 1 base, and 12 bases lay in between. Germline CDR1 reads SGHVS; CDR2 reads FQNEAQ. This CDR3 has 16 residues. The CDR3 DNA follows: TGTGCCAGCAGCTTAGCCCCAGATAGCATTAACTATGGCTACACCTTC. Translating gives CASSLAPDSINYGYTF.

This clonotype has ten or more counts. The chain combines TRBV28 with TRBJ2-7; D unclear. Germline CDR1 reads MDHEN; CDR2 reads SYDVKM. V dropped 6 bases and J dropped 2 bases, with 11 bases sitting between them. This CDR3 is 13 amino acids long. CDR3 amino acids: CASRPVSPYEQYF. The CDR3 bases are TGTGCCAGCAGGCCTGTATCCCCCTACGAGCAGTACTTC.

The V call is TRBV10-3, the J call TRBJ2-7; TRBD1 aligns across 10 bases. With 10 bases clipped from V and 3 bases from J, the junction kept 6 bases outside the gene matches. CDR1 is ENHRY and CDR2 is SYGVKD in the germline V gene. CDR3 length: 13 amino acids. CDR3 sequence: CATVGQGDYEQYF. The CDR3, as DNA: TGTGCCACCGTTGGACAGGGGGACTACGAGCAGTACTTC.

This clonotype showed up many times. The chain combines TRBV10-2 with TRBJ2-1, with 8 bases aligning to TRBD2. This CDR3 contains 14 residues. The V gene's germline CDR1 is WSHSY and CDR2 SAAADI. V shed 10 bases and J 5 bases; nucleotides not matched to a gene: 10. The CDR3 DNA reads as TGCGCCATCCAGTCGGGACTAGGAGACAATGAGCAGTTCTTC. This codes for CAIQSGLGDNEQFF.

This clonotype was recorded many times. V usage is TRBV7-2 and J usage is TRBJ1-5, with D tentatively TRBD1 (5 bases). From germline, CDR1 is SGHTA and CDR2 FQGNSA. This CDR3 is built from 16 residues. Between the trimmed V and J ends, which lost 5 bases and 0 bases, there was a span of 14 bases. The CDR3, as DNA: TGTGCCAGCAGCCGCGGGGGGAGGTATAGCAATCAGCCCCAGCATTTT. Translated: CASSRGGRYSNQPQHF.

This clonotype appeared a few times. The J gene is TRBJ1-1, the V gene TRBV12-3 or TRBV12-4, with TRBD1 identical over 7 bases. The CDR3 has 14 residues. Trimming took 7 bases from V and 4 from J; bases not matched to a gene: 9. Here the CDR3 DNA reads TGTGCCAGCACCCGGTTGGCAGGGGGCACTGAAGCTTTCTTT. It codes for CASTRLAGGTEAFF.

This clonotype came up many times. The chain is built from TRBV29-1 and TRBJ2-5; TRBD1 aligns across 11 bases. From germline, CDR1 is SQVTM and CDR2 ANQGSEA. Trimming removed 6 bases from V and 5 bases from J; junction bases left unmatched: 5. This CDR3 spans 13 amino acids. DNA for the CDR3: TGCAGCGTGGGACAGGGGGGAGAGGAGACCCAGTACTTC. It translates to CSVGQGGEETQYF.

The chain has TRBV7-9 and TRBJ2-5, with D tentatively TRBD2 (6 bases). V was shortened by 5 bases and J by 5 bases, with 18 bases between the two germline ends. Germline CDR1 is SEHNR and CDR2 is FQNEAQ (reference sequence). This CDR3 region has 15 residues. For the CDR3, the DNA is TGTGCCAGCAGCCTACGGGCCGGGACTGGCGAGACCCAGTACTTC. Protein: CASSLRAGTGETQYF.

This clonotype was seen many times. The chain recombines TRBV7-6 with TRBJ1-1; D not resolved. The germline gives CDR1 SGHVS, CDR2 FNYEAQ. V lost 1 base, J lost 5 bases, and 11 bases lay in between. The CDR3 has 14 amino acids. The CDR3 DNA reads as TGTGCCAGCAGCTTAGGGGTGTCGGGGACTGAAGCTTTCTTT. Its translation: CASSLGVSGTEAFF. The full variable domain, completed using reference TRBV7-6 and TRBJ1-1, is GAGVSQSPRYKVTKRGQDVALRCDPISGHVSLYWYRQALGQGPEFLTYFNYEAQQDKSGLPNDRFSAERPEGSISTLTIQRTEQRDSAMYRCASSLGVSGTEAFFGQGTRLTVV.

This clonotype was counted many times. V and J are TRBV4-3 and TRBJ2-2; 8 bases fit TRBD1. Germline lookup yields CDR1 LGHNA and CDR2 YSLEER. CDR3 length: 14 residues. Germline trimming cut 1 base from V and 7 bases from J; bases unmatched to any gene: 2. This chain's CDR3 is CASSQGTGSGELFF. DNA of the CDR3: TGCGCCAGCAGCCAAGGGACAGGGAGCGGGGAGCTGTTTTTT.

This clonotype was counted at least ten times. The V call is TRBV20-1, the J call TRBJ1-2; 8 nucleotides agree with TRBD1. Germline CDR1 DFQATT, CDR2 SNEGSKA (reference sequence). CDR3 length equals 13 residues. V shed 3 bases and J 9 bases; nucleotides not matched to a gene: 9. CDR3 sequence reads: CSASPQGAVSYTF. The CDR3 DNA sequence: TGCAGTGCTAGCCCCCAGGGGGCTGTAAGCTACACCTTC.

This clonotype came up many times. The V call is TRBV9, the J call TRBJ1-2; D gene uncertain. Germline CDR1 SGDLS, CDR2 YYNGEE. V shed 3 bases and J shed 4 bases, with 7 bases lying between them. The CDR3 runs to 12 residues. The CDR3 loop reads CASSAEGYGYTF. DNA of the CDR3: TGTGCCAGCAGCGCGGAGGGCTATGGCTACACCTTC.

V usage is TRBV9 and J usage is TRBJ2-3; 7 bases are a match to TRBD2. Germline V gives CDR1 SGDLS, CDR2 YYNGEE. The CDR3 extends over 19 amino acids. Unmatched junction bases numbered 15, after V lost 0 bases and J lost 2 bases. The CDR3 region has the DNA TGTGCCAGCAGCGTAGGTGTGGGAACAGCGGGATTTTACACAGATACGCAGTATTTT. Protein: CASSVGVGTAGFYTDTQYF.

The sample holds many counts of this clonotype. This chain links TRBV6-1 with TRBJ1-1; 8 nucleotides match TRBD1. The germline CDR1 and CDR2 sequences are MNHNS and SASEGT. The CDR3 has 14 amino acids. The V and J ends lost 10 bases and 0 bases, in that order; junction bases with no gene match: 7. CDR3 residues: CATLRQGMNTEAFF. Written as DNA, the CDR3 is TGTGCCACCTTAAGACAGGGGATGAACACTGAAGCTTTCTTT.

This clonotype was seen at least ten times. CDR3 amino acids: CASASTAGDTYNEQFF. The CDR3 DNA reads as TGTGCCAGCGCCAGTACGGCGGGGGACACCTACAATGAGCAGTTCTTC. The V call is TRBV11-2, the J call TRBJ2-1, with D possibly matching TRBD2 (7 bases). The CDR3 contains 16 residues. V was pared by 8 bases and J by 2 bases, with 19 bases between. Per the germline V gene, CDR1 is SGHAT and CDR2 is FQNNGV.

This clonotype was recorded many times. This sequence joins TRBV28 and TRBJ2-7; D tentatively fits TRBD1 or TRBD2 (5 bases each). Germline V gene data show CDR1 as MDHEN and CDR2 as SYDVKM. The CDR3 has 13 amino acids. With 3 bases removed from V and 3 bases from J, the gap between germline ends came to 9 bases. CDR3 nucleotide sequence: TGTGCCAGCAGTTTTACGGGGCGCTACGAGCAGTACTTC. Amino acids: CASSFTGRYEQYF.

This clonotype was counted at least ten times. This chain uses TRBV20-1 with TRBJ2-7; 7 bases are shared with TRBD1. J was trimmed by 1 base and V by 3 bases; bases with no gene match: 6. Germline loops: CDR1 DFQATT, CDR2 SNEGSKA (reference sequence). This CDR3 contains 14 residues. The CDR3 spells CSASHSGQSYEQYF. CDR3 sequence (DNA): TGCAGTGCTAGCCACTCGGGACAGTCCTACGAGCAGTACTTC.

In this sample, this clonotype turned up many times. The chain is built from TRBV6-1 and TRBJ2-1; D remains unclear. From germline, CDR1 is MNHNS and CDR2 SASEGT. V gave up 5 bases and J gave up 0 bases, with 20 bases separating them. CDR3 length: 18 residues. CDR3 residues: CASSKQPGSSSSYNEQFF. The DNA of the CDR3 is TGTGCCAGCAGTAAACAGCCGGGCTCCTCTAGCTCCTACAATGAGCAGTTCTTC.